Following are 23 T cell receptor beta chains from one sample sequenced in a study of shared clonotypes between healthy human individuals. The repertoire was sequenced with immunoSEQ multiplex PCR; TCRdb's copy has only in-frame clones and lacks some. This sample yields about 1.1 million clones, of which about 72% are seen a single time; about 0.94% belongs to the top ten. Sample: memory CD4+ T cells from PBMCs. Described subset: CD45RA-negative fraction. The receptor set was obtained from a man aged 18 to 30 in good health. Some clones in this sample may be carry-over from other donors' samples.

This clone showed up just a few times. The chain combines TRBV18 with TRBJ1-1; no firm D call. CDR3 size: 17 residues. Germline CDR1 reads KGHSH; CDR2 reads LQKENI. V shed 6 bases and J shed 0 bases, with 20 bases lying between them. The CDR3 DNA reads TGTGCCAGCTCCCCTGGAACGGTGACTGCTCTGAACACTGAAGCTTTCTTT. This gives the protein CASSPGTVTALNTEAFF.

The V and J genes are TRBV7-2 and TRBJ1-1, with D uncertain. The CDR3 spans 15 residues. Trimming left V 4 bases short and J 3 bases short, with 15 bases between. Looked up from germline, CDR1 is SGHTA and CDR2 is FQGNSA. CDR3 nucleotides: TGTGCCAGCAGCTCTCCGGGGAGGGCGGACACTGAAGCTTTCTTT. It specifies CASSSPGRADTEAFF.

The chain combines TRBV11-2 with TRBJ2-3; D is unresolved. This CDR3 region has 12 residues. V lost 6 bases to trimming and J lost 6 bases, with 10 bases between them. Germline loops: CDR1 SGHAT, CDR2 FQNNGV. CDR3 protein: CASSPLQDTQYF. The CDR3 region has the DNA TGTGCCAGCAGTCCCCTACAGGATACGCAGTATTTT.

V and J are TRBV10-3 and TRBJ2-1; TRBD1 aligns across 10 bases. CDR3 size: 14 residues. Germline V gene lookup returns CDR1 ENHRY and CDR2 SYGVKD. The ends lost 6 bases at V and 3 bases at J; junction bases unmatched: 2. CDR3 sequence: CAIRDRGNYNEQFF. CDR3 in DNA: TGTGCCATCAGGGACAGGGGGAACTACAATGAGCAGTTCTTC.

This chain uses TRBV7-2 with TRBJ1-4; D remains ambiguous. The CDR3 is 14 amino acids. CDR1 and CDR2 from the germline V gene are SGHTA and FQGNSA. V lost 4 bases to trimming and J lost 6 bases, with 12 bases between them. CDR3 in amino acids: CASSSTVFDEKLFF. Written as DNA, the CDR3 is TGTGCCAGCAGCTCGACGGTTTTCGATGAAAAACTGTTTTTT.

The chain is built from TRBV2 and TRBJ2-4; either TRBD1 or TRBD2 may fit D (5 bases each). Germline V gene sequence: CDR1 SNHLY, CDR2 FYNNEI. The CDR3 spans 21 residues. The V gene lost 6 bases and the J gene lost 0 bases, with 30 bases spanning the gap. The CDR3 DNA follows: TGTGCCAGCAGAGGTGGCAGGGAGAGTTCCCGGGGCGTAATAGCCAAAAACATTCAGTACTTC. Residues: CASRGGRESSRGVIAKNIQYF.

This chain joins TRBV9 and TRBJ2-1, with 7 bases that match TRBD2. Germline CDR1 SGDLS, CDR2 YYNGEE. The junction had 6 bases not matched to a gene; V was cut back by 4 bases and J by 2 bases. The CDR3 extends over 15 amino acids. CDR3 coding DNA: TGTGCCAGCAGCACCGCTAGCGGAGCCTACAATGAGCAGTTCTTC. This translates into CASSTASGAYNEQFF. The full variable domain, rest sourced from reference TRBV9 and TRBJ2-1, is DSGVTQTPKHLITATGQRVTLRCSPRSGDLSVYWYQQSLDQGLQFLIQYYNGEERAKGNILERFSAQQFPDLHSELNLSSLELGDSALYFCASSTASGAYNEQFFGPGTRLTVL.

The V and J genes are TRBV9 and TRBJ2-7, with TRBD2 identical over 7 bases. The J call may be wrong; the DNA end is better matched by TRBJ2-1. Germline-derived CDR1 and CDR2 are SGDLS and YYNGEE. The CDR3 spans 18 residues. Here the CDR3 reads CASSPPSEEGRAKNEQFF. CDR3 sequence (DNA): TGTGCCAGCAGCCCACCTTCGGAAGAAGGGAGGGCTAAGAATGAGCAGTTCTTC.

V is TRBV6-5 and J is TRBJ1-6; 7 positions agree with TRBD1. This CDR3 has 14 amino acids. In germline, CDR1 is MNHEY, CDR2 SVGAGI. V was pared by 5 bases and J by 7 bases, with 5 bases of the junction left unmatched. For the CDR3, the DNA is TGTGCCAGCAGTCCCAAGACAGGGAATTCACCCCTCCACTTT. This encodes CASSPKTGNSPLHF.

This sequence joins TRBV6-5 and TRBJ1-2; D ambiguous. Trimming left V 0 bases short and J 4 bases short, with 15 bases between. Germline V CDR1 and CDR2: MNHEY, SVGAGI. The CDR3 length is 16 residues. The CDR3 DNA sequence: TGTGCCAGCAGTTACTCGATCCCAGCGGACCTCTATGGCTACACCTTC. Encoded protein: CASSYSIPADLYGYTF.

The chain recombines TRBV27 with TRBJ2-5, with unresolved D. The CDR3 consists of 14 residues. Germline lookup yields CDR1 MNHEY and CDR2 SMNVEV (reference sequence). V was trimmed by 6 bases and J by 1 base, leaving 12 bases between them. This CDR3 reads CASRPLRFQETQYF. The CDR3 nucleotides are TGTGCCAGCAGACCCCTCAGGTTCCAAGAGACCCAGTACTTC.

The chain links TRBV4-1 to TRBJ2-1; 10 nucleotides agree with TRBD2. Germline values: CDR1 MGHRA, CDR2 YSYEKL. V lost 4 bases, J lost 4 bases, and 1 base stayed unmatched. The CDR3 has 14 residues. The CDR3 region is CASSRTSGYNEQFF. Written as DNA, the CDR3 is TGCGCCAGCAGCCGGACTAGCGGTTACAATGAGCAGTTCTTC.

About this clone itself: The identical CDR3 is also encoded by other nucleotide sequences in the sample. CDR3: CASSYSTNQPQHF. In DNA form, the CDR3 reads TGTGCCAGCAGTTACAGTACCAATCAGCCCCAGCATTTT. The rearrangement uses TRBV6-6 and TRBJ1-5; no clear D gene. Per the germline V gene, CDR1 is MNHNY and CDR2 is SVGAGI (reference sequence). The length of the CDR3 is 13 residues. The V end was cut by 2 bases, the J end by 3 bases, with 5 bases between.

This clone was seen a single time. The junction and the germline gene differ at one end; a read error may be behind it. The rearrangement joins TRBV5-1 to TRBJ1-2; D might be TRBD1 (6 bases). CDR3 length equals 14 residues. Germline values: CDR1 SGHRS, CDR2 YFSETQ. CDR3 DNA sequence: TGCGCCAGCACCTTGCTAGGGGGAAGCTATGGCTACACCTTC. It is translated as CASTLLGGSYGYTF.

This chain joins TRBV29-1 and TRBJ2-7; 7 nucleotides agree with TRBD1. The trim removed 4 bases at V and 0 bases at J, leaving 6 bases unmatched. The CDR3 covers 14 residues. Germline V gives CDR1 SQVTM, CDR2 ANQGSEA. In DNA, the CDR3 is TGCAGCGTTGTAATCAGGGGGAGCTCCTACGAGCAGTACTTC. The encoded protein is CSVVIRGSSYEQYF.

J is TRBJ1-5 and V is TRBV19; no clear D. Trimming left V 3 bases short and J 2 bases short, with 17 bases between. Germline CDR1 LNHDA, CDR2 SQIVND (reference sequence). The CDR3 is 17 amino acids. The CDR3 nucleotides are TGTGCCAGTAGTATCCGGGAGACTTATAGAGGCAATCAGCCCCAGCATTTT. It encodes CASSIRETYRGNQPQHF.

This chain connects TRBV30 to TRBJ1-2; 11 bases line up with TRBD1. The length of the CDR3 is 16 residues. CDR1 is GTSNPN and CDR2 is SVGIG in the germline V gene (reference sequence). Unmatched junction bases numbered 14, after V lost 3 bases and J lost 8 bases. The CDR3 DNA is TGTGCCTGGAGAGGGGACAGGGGGAGAGGGAGAGAAGGCTACACCTTC. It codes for CAWRGDRGRGREGYTF.

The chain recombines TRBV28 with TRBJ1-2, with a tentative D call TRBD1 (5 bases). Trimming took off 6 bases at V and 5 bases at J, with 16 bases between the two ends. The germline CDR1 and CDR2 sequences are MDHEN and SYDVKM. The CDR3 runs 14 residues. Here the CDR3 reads CASSSGRGVYGYTF. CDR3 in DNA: TGTGCCAGCAGCTCAGGGCGGGGGGTATATGGCTACACCTTC.

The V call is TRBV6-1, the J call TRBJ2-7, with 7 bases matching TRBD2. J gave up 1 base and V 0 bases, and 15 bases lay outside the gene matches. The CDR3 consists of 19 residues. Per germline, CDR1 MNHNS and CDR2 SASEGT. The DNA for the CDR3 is TGTGCCAGCAGTGAAGCGCGGGCTAGCGGCCGCCCTAATTCCTACGAGCAGTACTTC. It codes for CASSEARASGRPNSYEQYF.

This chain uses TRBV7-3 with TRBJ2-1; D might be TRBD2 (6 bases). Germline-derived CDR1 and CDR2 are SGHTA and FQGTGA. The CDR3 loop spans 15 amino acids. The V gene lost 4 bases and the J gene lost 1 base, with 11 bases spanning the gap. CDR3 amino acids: CASSSKTSSYNEQFF. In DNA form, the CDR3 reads TGTGCCAGCAGCTCGAAGACTAGTTCCTACAATGAGCAGTTCTTC.

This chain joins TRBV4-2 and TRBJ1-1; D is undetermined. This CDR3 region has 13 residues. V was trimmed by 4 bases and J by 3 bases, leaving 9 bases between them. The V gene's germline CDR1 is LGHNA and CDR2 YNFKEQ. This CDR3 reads CASSRGRDTEAFF. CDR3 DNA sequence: TGTGCCAGCAGCCGCGGCCGGGACACTGAAGCTTTCTTT.

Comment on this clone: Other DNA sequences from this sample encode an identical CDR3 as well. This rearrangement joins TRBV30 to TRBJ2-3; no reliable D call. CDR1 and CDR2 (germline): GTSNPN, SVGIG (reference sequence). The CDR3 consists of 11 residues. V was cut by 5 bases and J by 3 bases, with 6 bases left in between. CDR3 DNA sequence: TGTGCCTGGGCCGGTACAGATACGCAGTATTTT. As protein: CAWAGTDTQYF.

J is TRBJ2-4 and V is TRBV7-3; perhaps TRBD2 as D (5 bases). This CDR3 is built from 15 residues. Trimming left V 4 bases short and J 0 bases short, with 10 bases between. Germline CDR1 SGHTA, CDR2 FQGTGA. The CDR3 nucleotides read TGTGCCAGCAGCTGGATCGGACTAGCCAAAAACATTCAGTACTTC. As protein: CASSWIGLAKNIQYF.